This TCR beta chain was observed in a study of T cells in tumors after PD-1 blockade. Study context: Each patient got pembrolizumab 200 mg every 3 weeks or cemiplimab 350 mg every 2 weeks.

Study-wide points: Some novel exhausted tumor clones appeared in pre-treatment blood, suggesting peripheral recruitment.

Note on this clone: What it binds is not known.

The length of the CDR3 is 15 residues. V lost 4 bases and J lost 3, with 16 bases in between. The germline CDR1 and CDR2 sequences are LNHDA and SQIVND (reference sequence). The data were produced by immunoSEQ multiplex PCR, yet TCRdb's version contains in-frame clones alone and is incomplete. The table lists roughly 14,000 clones, approximately 80% of them singletons. The V call is TRBV19, the J call TRBJ2-7; possibly TRBD1 or TRBD2 for D (7 bases each). The input for sequencing was PBMCs, taken after anti-PD-1 treatment. The TCR originated in a human donor with basal cell carcinoma. CDR3 in amino acids: CASSTTGWEGYEQYF. The DNA of the CDR3 is TGTGCCAGTAGTACGACAGGGTGGGAGGGCTACGAGCAGTACTTC.